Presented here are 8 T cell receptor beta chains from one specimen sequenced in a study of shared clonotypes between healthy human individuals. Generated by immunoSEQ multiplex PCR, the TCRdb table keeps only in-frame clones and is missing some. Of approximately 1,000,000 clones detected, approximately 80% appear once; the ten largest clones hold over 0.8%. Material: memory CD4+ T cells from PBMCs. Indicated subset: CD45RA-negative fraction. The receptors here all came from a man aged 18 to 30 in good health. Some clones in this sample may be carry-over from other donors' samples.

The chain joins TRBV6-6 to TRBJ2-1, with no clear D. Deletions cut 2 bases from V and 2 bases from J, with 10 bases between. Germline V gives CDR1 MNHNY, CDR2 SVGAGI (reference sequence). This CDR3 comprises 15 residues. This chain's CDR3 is CASSYTGPAYNEQFF. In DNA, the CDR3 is TGTGCCAGCAGTTACACCGGCCCTGCCTACAATGAGCAGTTCTTC.

The CDR3 DNA follows: TGTGCCAGCAGCTTCGCGGAGAGTCGAGGGGCTTTCTTT. This translates into CASSFAESRGAFF. This chain links TRBV7-2 with TRBJ1-1, with D unresolved. V lost 3 bases to trimming and J lost 11 bases, with 16 bases between them. Germline V gene sequence: CDR1 SGHTA, CDR2 FQGNSA. The CDR3 runs 13 residues.

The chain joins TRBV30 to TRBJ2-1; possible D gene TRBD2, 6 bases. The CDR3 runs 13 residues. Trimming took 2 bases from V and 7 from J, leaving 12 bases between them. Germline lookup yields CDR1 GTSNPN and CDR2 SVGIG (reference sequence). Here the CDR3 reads CAWSTGLLNEQFF. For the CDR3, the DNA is TGTGCCTGGAGTACGGGACTGCTTAATGAGCAGTTCTTC.

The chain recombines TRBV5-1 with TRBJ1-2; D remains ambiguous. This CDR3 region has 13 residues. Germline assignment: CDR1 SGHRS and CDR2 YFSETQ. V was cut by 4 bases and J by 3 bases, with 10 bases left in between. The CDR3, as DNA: TGCGCCAGCAGCCAAGGGCGGGACTATGGCTACACCTTC. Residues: CASSQGRDYGYTF.

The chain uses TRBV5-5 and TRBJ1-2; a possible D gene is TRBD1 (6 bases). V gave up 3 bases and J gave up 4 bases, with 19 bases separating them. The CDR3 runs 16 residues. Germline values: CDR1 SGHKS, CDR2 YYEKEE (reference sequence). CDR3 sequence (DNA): TGTGCCAGCAGCTCTGTTGGCAACAGGGCACCCTATGGCTACACCTTC. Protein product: CASSSVGNRAPYGYTF.

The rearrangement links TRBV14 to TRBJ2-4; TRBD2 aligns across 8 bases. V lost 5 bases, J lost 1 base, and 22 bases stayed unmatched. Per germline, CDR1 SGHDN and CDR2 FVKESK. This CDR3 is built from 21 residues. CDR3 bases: TGTGCCAGCAGCGGCCGACCTGATGGGCGGTCGACGGGGGGGGCCAAAAACATTCAGTACTTC. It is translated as CASSGRPDGRSTGGAKNIQYF.

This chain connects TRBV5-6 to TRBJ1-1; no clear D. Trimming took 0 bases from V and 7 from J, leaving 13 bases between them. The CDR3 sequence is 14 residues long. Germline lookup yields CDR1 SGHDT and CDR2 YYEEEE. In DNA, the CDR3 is TGTGCCAGCAGCTTGGGGGTAGGGTATGGTGAAGCTTTCTTT. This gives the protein CASSLGVGYGEAFF.

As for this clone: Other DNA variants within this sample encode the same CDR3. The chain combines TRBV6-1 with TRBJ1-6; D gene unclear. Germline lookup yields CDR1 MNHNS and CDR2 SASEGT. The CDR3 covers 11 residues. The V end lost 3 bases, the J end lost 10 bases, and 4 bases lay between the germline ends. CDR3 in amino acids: CASSDPSPLHF. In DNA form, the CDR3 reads TGTGCCAGCAGTGACCCCTCACCCCTCCACTTT.